The subject of this entry is one T cell receptor (beta chain). What it recognizes is unknown. The data derive from a study of shared clonotypes between healthy human individuals. Notes on the study in general: The sharing of 4.5% to 5.5% of naive CD4 clonotypes was seen across a handful of donors. Only blood was sampled, and tissue TCR repertoires likely differ from blood ones.

An approximately 210 ng quantity of DNA, 29,000 or so T cell genomes, went into the sorted-subset replicate PCRs. Some clones are missing from TCRdb's copy, which holds only in-frame ones; the method was immunoSEQ multiplex PCR. In the table there are 1.5 million to 2.5 million clones, less than 95% of which are singletons. Naive CD8 cells, CD45RO-negative and positively selected for CCR7, excluded terminally differentiated effector memory CD45RA+ cells. Caucasian adults living in Nashville, Tennessee, provided all samples. The CDR3 is 13 amino acids. The ends were cut back, 0 bases at V and 2 bases at J, with 5 bases in the middle.

Material: naive CD8+ T cells sorted from blood. The V gene is TRBV23-1, the J gene TRBJ2-7, with no clear D. TRBV23-1 is noted as an ORF with a role that remains uncertain. This sequence originates from a man between 18 and 29 years old in good health. CDR3 coding DNA: TGCGCCAGCAGTCAATCTTGCACCTACGAGCAGTACTTC. It is translated as CASSQSCTYEQYF.